The 4 T cell receptor beta chains in this list originate from one sample, sequenced in a study of early T cells in non-severe SARS-CoV-2 infection listed by TCRdb under 2021. Receptor amplification or capture employed 5' RACE. Data came from a NextSeq 500. TCRdb reprocessing: public reads trimmed at Q25 with fastp, clones called with MiXCR, in-frame beta chains kept. All rows with the same CDR3 protein become a single entry with the most common DNA and genes. The sample table contains around 40,000 distinct CDR3 sequences; only one count was recorded for 5.9% of them. The ten largest make up under 5.5% of the sample. Sequencing used whole blood. Receptors originate from an adult who was a healthcare worker with PCR-confirmed SARS-CoV-2 infection or an uninfected control (not recorded which).

The V and J genes are TRBV28 and TRBJ1-1, with unresolved D. The CDR3 loop spans 13 amino acids. Trimming cost V 1 base and J 1 base, with 4 bases left between them. Germline-derived CDR1 and CDR2 are MDHEN and SYDVKM. CDR3 nucleotide sequence: TGTGCCAGCAGTTTATACAGGAACACTGAAGCTTTCTTT. Translated, it gives CASSLYRNTEAFF.

This clonotype was seen at least ten times. The genes are TRBV6-1 and TRBJ1-5, with D unclear. There are 16 residues in the CDR3. Trimming shortened V by 7 bases and J by 0 bases, and 16 bases separated the two germline ends. Germline V gene data show CDR1 as MNHNS and CDR2 as SASEGT. CDR3 DNA sequence: TGTGCCAGCATTAAGGCAGGCGATAATAGCAATCAGCCCCAGCATTTT. This codes for CASIKAGDNSNQPQHF.

This clonotype was found many times. The rearrangement joins TRBV5-1 to TRBJ2-7; TRBD2 agrees at 9 bases. Unmatched junction bases numbered 15, after V lost 4 bases and J lost 1 base. Per the germline V gene, CDR1 is SGHRS and CDR2 is YFSETQ. The CDR3 has 18 residues. CDR3 bases: TGCGCCAGCAGCCCTGGGATCGCGACTAGCGGTCCATCCTACGAGCAGTACTTC. Translated, it gives CASSPGIATSGPSYEQYF.

Ten or more counts support this clonotype. This rearrangement joins TRBV7-9 to TRBJ2-7; the D gene could be TRBD1 or TRBD2 (7 bases each). This CDR3 is 14 amino acids long. The V end was cut by 5 bases, the J end by 6 bases, with 17 bases between. CDR1 SEHNR and CDR2 FQNEAQ come from the germline V gene (reference sequence). CDR3 amino acids: CASSPGWEGAEQYF. Written as DNA, the CDR3 is TGTGCCAGCAGCCCCGGGTGGGAGGGGGCCGAGCAGTACTTC.